This TCR beta chain was retrieved from a study of control samples from healthy donors and cancer patients. Assay used: immunoSEQ multiplex PCR; TCRdb lists only in-frame clones, some missing. The sample includes about 130,000 clones, about 88% seen only once; the top ten take more than 2.5%. V lost 5 bases, J lost 4 bases, and 9 bases stayed unmatched. Germline assignment: CDR1 SGHVS and CDR2 FNYEAQ. The CDR3 has 18 amino acids. J is TRBJ2-2 and V is TRBV7-6, with 14 bases that match TRBD2. The clonotype was recovered from a man aged 50 to 60 in good health. Sequenced: blood. In DNA, the CDR3 is TGTGCCAGCAGCAGAAGGGGAGGACTAGCGGGGGGCACCGGGGAGCTGTTTTTT. It is translated as CASSRRGGLAGGTGELFF.